This T cell receptor beta chain is from a study of cytomegalovirus exposure and HLA in healthy donors (dated by TCRdb to about 2017). For the wider study: An earlier analysis of 587 of the donors reported more than 250 Gb of sequence data and 120 million or so unique TCR beta sequences from 150 million to 200 million T cells. An early release covering roughly 600 HLA-typed donors comprised about 290 gigabases of sequencing data and about 90 million unique TCR sequences. The genetic ancestry cluster associated with self-reported Caucasian donors included around four fifths of the approximately 410 genotyped donors. The aim of the study was to test whether cataloging public T cell receptors could identify signatures of past pathogen exposure. The study used immunosequencing to profile the T cell repertoires of under 700 subjects and linked those repertoires to cytomegalovirus serostatus. A separate validation cohort of roughly 130 different subjects was used in addition to the 666-subject first cohort. High-throughput TCR immunosequencing, statistical association of individual TCRs with disease status, and machine learning were combined to predict cytomegalovirus infection status. A later analysis re-analyzed previously published TCR beta repertoires from roughly 690 donors and added high-resolution HLA genotyping to study TCR occurrence patterns. Rather than drawing on any new phenotypic data, the later analysis identified candidate immune exposures from TCR beta sequences and the way those sequences occurred across donors. An earlier analysis of 587 of the donors used high-throughput TCR beta sequencing to judge whether each TCR beta V gene segment behaved as functional or pseudogenic. Alongside the repertoire data, information on donor age, sex, ethnicity and CMV serostatus was compiled. A later genetic analysis used genome-wide SNP genotypes for about 60% of the 666 donors, treating that subset as a discovery cohort. Every discovery cohort repertoire had been produced on one sequencing platform. HLA typing covered class I and class II loci at four-digit resolution. The number of typed donors differed by locus: about 620-640 for A, B, C, DRB1 and DQB1; roughly 510 for DQA1; about 600 for DPA1; and some 450 for DPB1. Because of strong linkage in the cohort, roughly five DR-DQ haplotypes were treated as single units for association and clustering. Among 398 genotyped donors of the cohort, an average of around 240,000 unique TCR beta nucleotide sequences were sequenced per donor, around 20% of them non-productive. Broad study findings and their caveats: A later analysis reported that several top co-occurrence clusters appeared linked to parvovirus B19, influenza, CMV and Epstein-Barr virus. In a later analysis, TCR association rates were found to vary across HLA loci, with the most associated TCRs seen for DRB1 alleles and the fewest for HLA-C alleles. For the cohort, immune exposure information was limited to CMV serostatus. A cluster of highly shared sequence variants was judged likely to represent a technical artifact of the sequencing pipeline. The earlier analysis of some 540 of the donors excluded roughly 17 rarely observed V segments, including chromosome 9 orphons, because counts were too low. The authors suggested that the approach could potentially be extended to other disease states and immunological phenotypes. In vitro tests confirmed that a few of the cytomegalovirus-associated TCR beta chains recognize cytomegalovirus antigens. Presence/absence analyses assumed roughly uniform sequencing depth across donors, an assumption that may not hold. An earlier analysis of several hundred of the donors showed that most TCR beta V segments appeared in productive rearrangements either about 87% or about 30% of the time, which broadly matched IMGT annotations. Compared with the roughly 700-donor mean, donors in an Asian-associated ancestry cluster had fewer N-insertions in productive TCRs, according to a later genetic analysis. In this cohort, only TCR beta chains were sequenced, and detectable features were limited by the absence of alpha or paired-chain data. Most TCR sequences were observed very rarely across donors, whereas some public TCRs were present in many individuals. A further reported finding was that TCR beta sequences accurately predicted the HLA-A and HLA-B alleles for most subjects in the first cohort. Because the 87-base-pair reads could not distinguish some IMGT-functional V segments, including TRBV6-2 and TRBV6-3, those segments were excluded. In a later analysis, HLA-associated TCR beta chains were found to be more clonally expanded and to have lower generation probabilities than equally common non-associated chains. The study gave a list of some 150 TCR beta chains associated with cytomegalovirus. A later genetic analysis associated a missense DCLRE1C variant with V-gene and J-gene trimming of TCR beta chains, and an independent cohort replicated the association. HLA typing was unavailable for some donors at each locus, so association tests used only the typed subset. Assigning TCR associations to individual alleles was difficult when HLA alleles, especially DR and DQ, strongly co-occurred. According to a later analysis, most CMV-associated TCR beta chains appeared to be HLA-restricted, and the HLA associations seemed to be driven largely by CMV exposure. In both the original and validation cohorts, the classifier was reported to diagnose cytomegalovirus status with high specificity and sensitivity. Correlated functional status among segregating V segments might reflect linkage disequilibrium, but an unknown experimental factor could not be ruled out. In a later analysis, about 17,000 TCR beta sequences were associated with specific HLA alleles at a false discovery rate of 0.05.

This clone was seen more than once but under ten times. Its antigen specificity is not known. There are no base qualities to consult, and no much larger clone falls within one base. V is cut by 0 bases and J by 8 bases, and the space between the germline ends is 10 bases. Measured from the cysteine to the phenylalanine, the CDR3 is 13 residues long. The only DNA kept is the CDR3, 39 bases in frame from the first base. In the germline V gene, CDR1 corresponds to MGHRA and CDR2 to YSYEKL. In total, approximately 690 healthy bone marrow donors made up the cohort. All cohort members were sampled while nominally healthy, although unrecorded immune exposures were likely present. The donor was CMV seropositive and belonged to the group of a few hundred seropositive cohort members. A peripheral blood sample was provided by each donor, and peripheral blood mononuclear cells were used for TCR beta sequencing. Genomic DNA was extracted from the blood cell samples with the Qiagen DNeasy Blood Extraction Kit.

The library was produced with the immunoSEQ multiplex PCR assay. A mixture of 60 forward primers for TCR Vbeta segments and 13 reverse primers for TCR Jbeta segments was used in the multiplex PCR. Amplification of the CDR3 region of rearranged TCR beta genes was performed with a multiplex PCR assay on genomic DNA. The amplified TCR beta libraries were sequenced on the Illumina HiSeq System as 87-base-pair reads. The paper's processing steps were these. A later analysis tallied around 80 million unique TCR beta chains across the 700 or so repertoires, and approximately 11 million of those chains were shared by two or more donors. A nearest-neighbor algorithm error-corrected the raw reads and collapsed the reads into unique sequences, merging closely related sequences to remove PCR and sequencing errors. To assign V, D and J gene segments, CDR3 sequences were aligned to IMGT reference sequences. For a sequence to be retained, a match of at least six nucleotides was required to both a V gene segment and a J gene segment. A rearrangement was called productive if the CDR3 had no stop codons and remained in frame with V and J, and every other rearrangement was called non-productive. Following IMGT convention, CDR3 was defined as the stretch from the second conserved V-encoded cysteine to the conserved J-encoded phenylalanine. In an earlier analysis of roughly 580 of the donors, sequences lacking an unambiguous match to a single V gene segment were excluded. An earlier analysis of almost 600 of the donors classified V segments as functional when productive rearrangements were above 56.7% and as segregating when the standard deviation between donors was above 5%. A statistical classification framework was developed to diagnose cytomegalovirus status using the catalog of TCR beta chain sequences. In a later analysis, TCR nucleotide sequences were compared against IMGT/GENE-DB human TR gene sequences so that V and J genes could be assigned. Using the TCRdist pipeline, a later analysis assigned CDR3 sequences along with most-parsimonious VDJ recombination scenarios. In a later analysis, each TCR beta chain was defined by its CDR3 amino acid sequence together with its V-gene family, and reads lacking a unique V-gene family were excluded. In a later analysis, approximately 590 highly shared, low-generation-probability nucleotide sequences were removed to address suspected cross-contamination and a sequencing artifact. In a later analysis, a clonal expansion index for each public chain was calculated from normalized within-repertoire ranks of inferred template counts. In a later analysis, generation probabilities were computed with a VDJ recombination model fitted to out-of-frame rearrangements, and the resulting probabilities were checked against IGoR. A later analysis scored TCR-TCR, TCR-HLA and TCR-CMV co-occurrence with hypergeometric tests, applying a repertoire-size bias correction to TCR pairs. In a later analysis, false discovery rates were estimated by permuting HLA or CMV assignments 20 times. In a later analysis, co-occurring TCRs were grouped using DBSCAN, with TCRdist sequence similarity added in when clustering inside HLA-allele-positive subsets. For co-occurrence clustering, repertoires with fewer than 30,000 or more than 120,000 public chains were excluded, along with about five repertoires with anomalous nucleotide sharing. TCRdb holds this immuneACCESS table with in-frame rearrangements only. Some clones are missing; in checked studies, unresolved V genes explain under half, and the rest has no known cause. The DNA was the basis for D and trimming; V, J and clone size are from that table. This sample has more than 75,000 clones in its table, and approximately 81% of those were observed once. About 6% of the sample comes from the top ten.

The specimen was PBMCs. The origin of this receptor is a woman aged 45-65 years in good health and CMV-seropositive. This chain joins TRBV4-1 to TRBJ1-1, with the D segment identity uncertain. The CDR3 reads as follows: CASSQDRFGEAFF. The sequenced DNA: TGCGCCAGCAGCCAAGATAGATTCGGGGAAGCTTTCTTT.